A single sample is the source of the 24 T cell receptor beta chains below, sequenced in a study of CD8+CD57+ T cells in acquired aplastic anemia (dated by TCRdb to about 2018). The reads were generated on an Illumina HiSeq 2000. Genomic DNA was used as template for profiling of TCR beta VDJ combinations and CDR3 sequences. TCRdb redid the processing of the public reads, applying fastp at Q25 and MiXCR, and retained in-frame beta chains. A single entry per CDR3 protein holds the most common genes and DNA from its merged rows. Recorded for this sample are approximately 130,000 distinct CDR3 sequences; approximately 41% of them occurred a single time. The ten largest clonotypes hold 8% to 9.5% of the sample. The sequenced sample was sorted CD4+, CD8+, or CD8+CD57+ T cells (not recorded which) from PBMCs. Receptor source: a human donor in good health, serving as a control.

The sample holds one count of this clonotype. At one of its ends the junction is not consistent with the germline gene, which may arise from a read error. This rearrangement joins TRBV19 to TRBJ1-2; 8 bases map to TRBD1. The CDR3 consists of 15 residues. Germline V CDR1 and CDR2: LNHDA, SQIVND (reference sequence). In nucleotides, the CDR3 is TGCGCCAGCAGCCAAGACCCCGGACAGGGCTATGGCTACACCTTC. This sequence encodes CASSQDPGQGYGYTF.

The chain is built from TRBV24-1 and TRBJ2-1; 11 bases match TRBD1. This CDR3 has 16 residues. The junction had 7 bases not matched to a gene; V was cut back by 4 bases and J by 6 bases. Per germline, CDR1 KGHDR and CDR2 SFDVKD. Here the CDR3 DNA reads TGTGCCACCAGTGAACGGGGACAGGGGGTAGGCAATGAGCAGTTCTTC. Its translation is CATSERGQGVGNEQFF.

Ten or more counts support this clonotype. The chain employs TRBV5-1 and TRBJ2-1, with TRBD2 as a possible D gene (7 bases). V was cut by 6 bases and J by 8 bases, with 27 bases left in between. The CDR3 runs to 17 residues. The germline V gene encodes CDR1 SGHRS and CDR2 YFSETQ. The CDR3 loop is CASTLVGGSLGGDEQFF. DNA for the CDR3: TGCGCCAGCACCCTCGTCGGCGGGAGTTTAGGGGGGGATGAGCAGTTCTTC. The full variable domain, completed using reference TRBV5-1 and TRBJ2-1, is KAGVTQTPRYLIKTRGQQVTLSCSPISGHRSVSWYQQTPGQGLQFLFEYFSETQRNKGNFPGRFSGRQFSNSRSEMNVSTLELGDSALYLCASTLVGGSLGGDEQFFGPGTRLTVL.

For this clonotype: An end of the junction differs from the germline gene, which may be a read error. The J gene is TRBJ1-4, the V gene TRBV14; D is unclear. Germline loops: CDR1 SGHDN, CDR2 FVKESK. The CDR3 extends over 13 amino acids. CDR3 DNA sequence: TGTGCCAGCGGCCAATTCAAAAAGGAAAGACTGTTTTTT. Its translation is CASGQFKKERLFF.

The chain is built from TRBV6-5 and TRBJ2-1; D unresolved. Trimming stripped 0 bases from V and 3 bases from J, with 12 bases between. Germline assignment: CDR1 MNHEY and CDR2 SVGAGI. The CDR3 length is 16 residues. The CDR3 sequence is CASSYSPHALYNEQFF. CDR3 nucleotides: TGTGCCAGCAGTTACTCCCCCCATGCCCTCTACAATGAGCAGTTCTTC.

This chain links TRBV12-3 or TRBV12-4 with TRBJ2-7; TRBD1 aligns across 7 bases. Unmatched junction bases numbered 3, after V lost 5 bases and J lost 5 bases. This CDR3 has 12 amino acids. The CDR3 region is CASSPGQNEQYF. DNA of the CDR3: TGTGCCAGCAGTCCGGGACAGAACGAGCAGTACTTC.

This clonotype was counted ten times or more. The chain recombines TRBV6-1 with TRBJ2-7; TRBD2 aligns across 7 bases. Trimming took 6 bases from V and 5 from J; bases not matched to a gene: 16. The CDR3 consists of 16 residues. Germline-derived CDR1 and CDR2 are MNHNS and SASEGT. CDR3 bases: TGTGCCAGCAGGACCACCCCGACTAGCTTAGGCCACGAGCAGTACTTC. Translation: CASRTTPTSLGHEQYF.

The J gene is TRBJ1-5, the V gene TRBV7-2; tentatively, D is TRBD1 (5 bases). This CDR3 spans 13 amino acids. In germline, CDR1 is SGHTA, CDR2 FQGNSA. V gave up 1 base and J gave up 11 bases, with 12 bases separating them. The CDR3 sequence is CASSLGGNEAQHF. The CDR3 DNA reads TGTGCCAGCAGCTTAGGGGGGAATGAGGCCCAGCATTTT.

This clonotype has ten or more counts. This chain links TRBV3-1 with TRBJ2-7; TRBD1 agrees at 8 bases. Germline V gene lookup returns CDR1 LGHDT and CDR2 YNNKEL (reference sequence). The CDR3 loop spans 14 amino acids. V gave up 1 base and J gave up 2 bases; unmatched junction bases: 1. The CDR3 is CASSQATGAYEQYF. DNA for the CDR3: TGTGCCAGCAGCCAAGCGACAGGGGCCTACGAGCAGTACTTC.

V is TRBV25-1 and J is TRBJ1-5; D gene ambiguous. The germline V gene encodes CDR1 MGHDK and CDR2 SYGVNS. The CDR3 runs 13 residues. Between the trimmed V and J ends, which lost 2 bases and 11 bases, there was a span of 13 bases. In DNA, the CDR3 is TGTGCCAGCAGTGAAGGAGGAGGGTGGGCCCAGCATTTT. As protein: CASSEGGGWAQHF.

This clonotype was recorded once. This may come from a read error, since a much larger clone is one base off. This chain joins TRBV6-2 or TRBV6-3 and TRBJ2-7; 9 nucleotides agree with TRBD1. CDR1 and CDR2 from the germline V gene are MNHEY and SVGEGT. The CDR3 runs to 19 residues. V lost 0 bases, J lost 5 bases, and 17 bases stayed unmatched. CDR3 coding DNA: TGTGCCAGCAGTTACTCGGGGAACTTGGGACAGGGAGGTCGGCACGAGCAGTACTTC. Its protein product is CASSYSGNLGQGGRHEQYF.

This clonotype appeared many times. The genes are TRBV9 and TRBJ2-2; maybe TRBD2 (5 bases). Trimming pared 0 bases from V and 7 bases from J, leaving 10 bases between. Germline V gene lookup returns CDR1 SGDLS and CDR2 YYNGEE. The CDR3 loop spans 14 amino acids. In nucleotides, the CDR3 is TGTGCCAGCAGCGTAGGGCAGAGGGTCGGGGAGCTGTTTTTT. It translates to CASSVGQRVGELFF.

This clonotype has at least ten counts. The CDR3: CASSPMVGTGLSNQPQHF. The DNA of the CDR3 is TGTGCCAGCAGCCCAATGGTGGGGACAGGGCTTAGCAATCAGCCCCAGCATTTT. The V call is TRBV7-6, the J call TRBJ1-5; 9 bases match TRBD1. V dropped 5 bases and J dropped 0; count of bases not matched to a gene: 11. The CDR3 has 18 residues. Germline V gene data show CDR1 as SGHVS and CDR2 as FNYEAQ.

This clonotype was seen many times. The rearrangement uses TRBV2 and TRBJ1-1, with TRBD1 matching 7 bases. Germline CDR1 is SNHLY and CDR2 is FYNNEI. This CDR3 is built from 13 residues. V dropped 8 bases and J dropped 5; count of bases not matched to a gene: 8. The CDR3 nucleotides read TGTGCCAGCGGACGGGGCAGGGGGACTGAAGCTTTCTTT. The encoded protein is CASGRGRGTEAFF.

This clonotype was picked up many times. This rearrangement joins TRBV19 to TRBJ1-1; D not certain. The V end was cut by 4 bases, the J end by 0 bases, with 6 bases between. Germline V lookup: CDR1 LNHDA, CDR2 SQIVND (reference sequence). This CDR3 spans 13 amino acids. CDR3 coding DNA: TGTGCCAGTAGTACCTCATTGAACACTGAAGCTTTCTTT. This sequence encodes CASSTSLNTEAFF. Together with reference TRBV19 and TRBJ1-1, the CDR3 gives the full variable domain: DGGITQSPKYLFRKEGQNVTLSCEQNLNHDAMYWYRQDPGQGLRLIYYSQIVNDFQKGDIAEGYSVSREKKESFPLTVTSAQKNPTAFYLCASSTSLNTEAFFGQGTRLTVV.

The V gene is TRBV2, the J gene TRBJ1-2, with D uncertain. V was trimmed by 6 bases and J by 6 bases, leaving 14 bases between them. This CDR3 comprises 13 residues. CDR1 is SNHLY, CDR2 FYNNEI, per germline. DNA of the CDR3: TGTGCCAGCAGGAGAGACGGTGGTGATGGCTACACCTTC. Encoded protein: CASRRDGGDGYTF.

V is TRBV25-1 and J is TRBJ2-7; the match to TRBD1 covers 7 bases. The trim removed 0 bases at V and 4 bases at J, leaving 6 bases unmatched. The germline CDR1 and CDR2 sequences are MGHDK and SYGVNS. CDR3 size: 15 residues. CDR3 region: CASSEYVGQTYEQYF. The CDR3 DNA is TGTGCCAGCAGTGAATACGTGGGACAGACTTACGAGCAGTACTTC.

The chain joins TRBV29-1 to TRBJ2-3, with D hard to call. Deletions cut 7 bases from V and 4 bases from J, with 6 bases between. The germline CDR1 and CDR2 sequences are SQVTM and ANQGSEA. CDR3 length: 10 amino acids. The CDR3 nucleotides are TGCAGCGGGGCGTCAGATACGCAGTATTTT. Amino acids: CSGASDTQYF.

Many counts were recorded for this clonotype. The V gene is TRBV4-2, the J gene TRBJ2-1, with D perhaps TRBD2 (6 bases). Germline assignment: CDR1 LGHNA and CDR2 YNFKEQ. The CDR3 sequence is 16 residues long. V was cut by 0 bases and J by 0 bases, with 9 bases left in between. CDR3 coding DNA: TGTGCCAGCAGCCAAGATCTGACTAGCTCCTACAATGAGCAGTTCTTC. As protein: CASSQDLTSSYNEQFF.

In this sample, this clonotype turned up many times. The chain carries TRBV2 and TRBJ1-1; possible D gene TRBD1, 5 bases. The V end was cut by 1 base, the J end by 11 bases, with 17 bases between. Germline CDR1 reads SNHLY; CDR2 reads FYNNEI. This CDR3 spans 14 amino acids. The CDR3 sequence is CASSEEGNRLAAFF. The CDR3 DNA follows: TGTGCCAGCAGTGAAGAAGGGAACAGGTTAGCGGCTTTCTTT.

This clonotype was seen a handful of times. The gene calls are TRBV27 and TRBJ1-4, with D possibly being TRBD1 (5 bases). V gave up 3 bases and J gave up 1 base, with 18 bases separating them. CDR3 length equals 18 residues. Germline V CDR1 and CDR2: MNHEY, SMNVEV (reference sequence). Here the CDR3 DNA reads TGTGCCAGCAGTTTTTTAGTGGCAGGGAGAGTAACTAATGAAAAACTGTTTTTT. Encoded protein: CASSFLVAGRVTNEKLFF.

As regards this clonotype: A much larger clone differs from this one at a single base, so this may be a read error. This chain links TRBV30 with TRBJ2-7, with D hard to call. The CDR3 has 13 residues. The V and J ends lost 2 bases and 3 bases respectively, with 11 bases between them. Germline CDR1 and CDR2: GTSNPN and SVGIG (reference sequence). CDR3 amino acids: CAWSLLSFYEQYF. CDR3 in DNA: TGTGCCTGGAGTTTGTTGAGCTTCTACGAGCAGTACTTC.

This clonotype was counted at least ten times. This chain links TRBV14 with TRBJ2-7; D uncertain. This CDR3 has 14 residues. The germline V gene has CDR1 SGHDN and CDR2 FVKESK. Trimming took off 1 base at V and 3 bases at J, with 10 bases between the two ends. The CDR3 nucleotides are TGTGCCAGCAGCCAAGGGTTACACGACTACGAGCAGTACTTC. Protein sequence: CASSQGLHDYEQYF.

This clonotype was seen ten or more times. The V and J genes are TRBV11-2 and TRBJ2-7; D may be TRBD2 (5 bases). The CDR3 consists of 12 residues. V lost 2 bases, J lost 7 bases, and 9 bases lay in between. Germline loops: CDR1 SGHAT, CDR2 FQNNGV. The CDR3 reads CASSLRGKEQYF. Written as DNA, the CDR3 is TGTGCCAGCAGCTTAAGAGGGAAAGAGCAGTACTTC.